This T cell receptor beta chain emerged from a study of blood T cells in healthy people across ages. Findings and caveats of the study: Observed TCR beta diversity per million T cells went down as age went up. This fall followed a roughly linear course with age. The unsorted PBMCs prevented any conclusive comparison of naive versus antigen-experienced cells.

A J-beta primer mix and a sample-barcoded 5' primer were used in a second PCR of about 7 to 12 cycles. TCRdb ran MiXCR on the 5' RACE reads and lists one entry per CDR3 protein. The sample holds approximately 790,000 distinct CDR3 sequences, 62% seen once. On this clonotype: Its antigen remains unidentified.

The specimen was blood. This TCR derives from a man aged 25 to 40 in good health.

The CDR3 DNA reads as TGCGCCAGCAGCTTGACCCCACGGCGGGGCCACTACGAGCAGTACTTC. This translates into CASSLTPRRGHYEQYF. The chain is built from TRBV5-1 and TRBJ2-7; a weak D match, TRBD2 (6 bases). This CDR3 contains 16 residues. V dropped 1 base and J dropped 3 bases, with 17 bases sitting between them. Germline CDR1 and CDR2: SGHRS and YFSETQ.